This T cell receptor (beta chain) was observed in a study of blood T cells in healthy people across ages. The wider study: With template switching, about one barcoded beta molecule was captured per two T cells.

PCR was performed a second time for about 6 to 12 cycles using a sample-barcoded 5' primer and a J-beta primer mix. TCRdb called the 5' RACE reads again in MiXCR, with one record for every CDR3 protein. The profile shows approximately 690,000 distinct CDR3 sequences, around 41% of them singletons. In germline, CDR1 is SGHRS, CDR2 YFSETQ. The CDR3 loop spans 16 amino acids. V dropped 4 bases and J dropped 1 base, with 16 bases sitting between them. The sample holds one count of this clonotype. What it recognizes is unknown. Study observations and caveats: Lack of knowledge of donor CMV status possibly confounded expanded clonotype changes.

The sequencing sample was made of blood. The receptor was derived from a man aged 80 or over in good health. The genes are TRBV5-1 and TRBJ2-3; the D gene is possibly TRBD2 (6 bases). The CDR3 DNA sequence: TGCGCCAGCAGCGGGAGGTCCAGTTGGGGCACAGATACGCAGTATTTT. Protein: CASSGRSSWGTDTQYF.